Shown below are 21 T cell receptor beta chains from a single sample sequenced in a study of T cell responses to AZD1222 COVID-19 vaccine. Assay used: immunoSEQ multiplex PCR; TCRdb lists only in-frame clones, some missing. The sample holds 120,000 or so clones; 92% are singletons and the top ten take around 1.5%. This sample comprised peripheral blood, obtained on day 0 of AZD1222 vaccination. The receptors were gathered from an adult in good health.

The V call is TRBV20-1, the J call TRBJ2-3; TRBD1 might be the D (6 bases). The length of the CDR3 is 14 residues. Germline V gives CDR1 DFQATT, CDR2 SNEGSKA (reference sequence). The V end lost 3 bases, the J end lost 3 bases, and 13 bases lay between the germline ends. This CDR3 is CSASGQGLTDTQYF. In nucleotides, the CDR3 is TGCAGTGCTAGTGGGCAGGGGTTAACAGATACGCAGTATTTT.

This chain links TRBV7-2 with TRBJ2-1; TRBD1 is a possible D gene (6 bases). CDR3 length equals 13 residues. Germline lookup yields CDR1 SGHTA and CDR2 FQGNSA. The V gene lost 5 bases and the J gene lost 12 bases, with 17 bases spanning the gap. The CDR3 nucleotides read TGTGCCAGCAGCAGTAACAGGGAACCCCCGCAGTTCTTC. Protein product: CASSSNREPPQFF.

This clone was seen just once. J is TRBJ1-2 and V is TRBV12-3 or TRBV12-4; perhaps TRBD1 as D (5 bases). V lost 5 bases and J lost 3, with 10 bases in between. This CDR3 has 13 residues. CDR3 in DNA: TGTGCCAGCAGTGCAACAGGACACTATGGCTACACCTTC. Residues: CASSATGHYGYTF.

This chain links TRBV13 with TRBJ1-2; tentatively, D is TRBD1 (5 bases). V was trimmed by 5 bases and J by 2 bases, leaving 12 bases between them. The CDR3 covers 14 residues. CDR1 and CDR2 from the germline V gene are PRHDT and FYEKMQ (reference sequence). CDR3: CASSPGTGNYGYTF. The CDR3 coding sequence is TGTGCCAGCAGCCCAGGGACGGGCAACTATGGCTACACCTTC.

The chain links TRBV29-1 to TRBJ2-1; D is unclear. The CDR3 totals 12 residues. V lost 2 bases to trimming and J lost 6 bases, with 8 bases between them. In germline, CDR1 is SQVTM, CDR2 ANQGSEA. CDR3: CSVEKGSNEQFF. The CDR3 DNA reads TGCAGCGTTGAAAAGGGTTCCAATGAGCAGTTCTTC.

V usage is TRBV6-5 and J usage is TRBJ1-1, with D maybe TRBD1 (5 bases). The germline gives CDR1 MNHEY, CDR2 SVGAGI. The CDR3 length is 13 residues. V lost 6 bases and J lost 1, with 9 bases in between. The DNA of the CDR3 is TGTGCCAGCAGCCTCGGACAGAACACTGAAGCTTTCTTT. It codes for CASSLGQNTEAFF.

Only a few counts were recorded for this clone. The chain joins TRBV3-1 (or the pseudogene TRBV3-2) to TRBJ2-3; D is tentatively TRBD1 or TRBD2 (6 bases each). This CDR3 region has 17 residues. In germline, CDR1 is LGHDT, CDR2 YNNKEL (reference sequence). V lost 2 bases and J lost 1, with 16 bases in between. CDR3 sequence reads: CASSQTGTSGGTDTQYF. CDR3 sequence (DNA): TGTGCCAGCAGCCAAACAGGGACCTCGGGGGGCACAGATACGCAGTATTTT.

J is TRBJ2-3 and V is TRBV5-1; possible D gene TRBD2, 5 bases. The CDR3 loop spans 15 amino acids. V dropped 2 bases and J dropped 0 bases, with 10 bases sitting between them. Germline values: CDR1 SGHRS, CDR2 YFSETQ. The CDR3 spells CASSFGLASTDTQYF. DNA of the CDR3: TGCGCCAGCAGCTTCGGTCTAGCTAGCACAGATACGCAGTATTTT.

J is TRBJ1-3 and V is TRBV19; a weak D match, TRBD1 (6 bases). The germline V gene encodes CDR1 LNHDA and CDR2 SQIVND (reference sequence). The V end lost 4 bases, the J end lost 4 bases, and 11 bases lay between the germline ends. This CDR3 spans 14 amino acids. For the CDR3, the DNA is TGTGCCAGTAGTACCCAGGGGTCCGGAAACACCATATATTTT. Translating it yields CASSTQGSGNTIYF.

Note on this clone: Relative to the germline gene, one junction end is altered; a read error may explain this. The chain is built from TRBV7-7 and TRBJ2-1, with 7 bases fitting TRBD1. Germline V gives CDR1 SSHAT, CDR2 FNYEAQ (reference sequence). This CDR3 region has 13 residues. DNA for the CDR3: TGTGCTAGCAGCCCGGGACAGTACAATGAGCAGTTCTTC. The encoded protein is CASSPGQYNEQFF.

The DNA of the CDR3 is TGTGCCAGCAGTGCCGGCTGGGGGAACACTGAAGCTTTCTTT. This translates into CASSAGWGNTEAFF. This sequence joins TRBV6-4 and TRBJ1-1; D not certain. The V end was cut by 4 bases, the J end by 1 base, with 10 bases between. CDR1 is MRHNA and CDR2 is SNTAGT in the germline V gene. The length of the CDR3 is 14 residues.

V and J are TRBV13 and TRBJ2-2, with 10 bases matching TRBD2. V gave up 3 bases and J gave up 1 base; unmatched junction bases: 5. This CDR3 is built from 17 residues. Germline CDR1 reads PRHDT; CDR2 reads FYEKMQ (reference sequence). CDR3 sequence: CASSFYGLAENTGELFF. The CDR3 DNA sequence: TGTGCCAGCAGCTTTTACGGACTAGCGGAGAACACCGGGGAGCTGTTTTTT.

The V call is TRBV6-1, the J call TRBJ2-7, with D possibly TRBD2 on 5 matching bases. The germline gives CDR1 MNHNS, CDR2 SASEGT. The CDR3 is 13 amino acids. Trimming took off 3 bases at V and 4 bases at J, with 10 bases between the two ends. The CDR3 bases are TGTGCCAGCAGTGATAACAGCGGATACGAGCAGTACTTC. Amino acid sequence: CASSDNSGYEQYF.

The rearrangement uses TRBV28 and TRBJ2-3; 7 bases line up with TRBD1. The CDR3 is 13 residues long. The germline V gene has CDR1 MDHEN and CDR2 SYDVKM. V lost 6 bases to trimming and J lost 1 base; unmatched junction nucleotides: 1. The CDR3 DNA follows: TGTGCCAGCAGCGGACAGGGCACAGATACGCAGTATTTT. Translating gives CASSGQGTDTQYF.

The chain carries TRBV20-1 and TRBJ2-3, with 10 bases fitting TRBD2. Germline-derived CDR1 and CDR2 are DFQATT and SNEGSKA (reference sequence). V lost 3 bases and J lost 4; bases outside the gene matches: 13. CDR3 length: 17 residues. The CDR3 sequence is CSASRASGGLPPDTQYF. CDR3 in DNA: TGCAGTGCTAGTCGCGCTAGCGGGGGCTTACCCCCAGATACGCAGTATTTT.

CDR3 in amino acids: CADRYPARPTNEKLFF. The CDR3 nucleotides read TGTGCCGACCGTTATCCTGCCCGACCAACTAATGAAAAACTGTTTTTT. The chain recombines TRBV25-1 with TRBJ1-4, with D uncertain. The CDR3 runs to 16 residues. Trimming removed 11 bases at V and 0 bases at J, with 19 bases between. Germline V CDR1 and CDR2: MGHDK, SYGVNS.

The CDR3, as DNA: TGTGCCAGCAGAACCGGGACAGGGGTAGAGAACACTGAAGCTTTCTTT. Amino acids: CASRTGTGVENTEAFF. This chain links TRBV2 with TRBJ1-1; TRBD1 agrees at 10 bases. The V and J ends lost 6 bases and 1 base, in that order; junction bases with no gene match: 8. Looked up from germline, CDR1 is SNHLY and CDR2 is FYNNEI. The CDR3 runs to 16 residues.

The chain couples TRBV24-1 to TRBJ2-7, with D perhaps matching TRBD1 or TRBD2 (5 bases each). Germline CDR1 is KGHDR and CDR2 is SFDVKD. Trimming pared 4 bases from V and 5 bases from J, leaving 14 bases between. The CDR3 is 14 residues long. This chain's CDR3 is CATSDPGTTNEQYF. For the CDR3, the DNA is TGTGCCACCAGTGACCCTGGGACGACAAACGAGCAGTACTTC.

The CDR3, as DNA: TGTGCCAGCAGCCCACGTAAGGGTACGGAGACCCAGTACTTC. It encodes CASSPRKGTETQYF. This chain links TRBV7-8 with TRBJ2-5, with D hard to call. Germline CDR1 is SGHVS and CDR2 is FQNEAQ. The length of the CDR3 is 14 residues. V gave up 5 bases and J gave up 5 bases, with 15 bases separating them. Complete variable domain (other parts from reference TRBV7-8 and TRBJ2-5): GAGVSQSPRYKVAKRGQDVALRCDPISGHVSLFWYQQALGQGPEFLTYFQNEAQLDKSGLPSDRFFAERPEGSVSTLKIQRTQQEDSAVYLCASSPRKGTETQYFGPGTRLLVL.

The chain employs TRBV30 and TRBJ2-3; 10 bases match TRBD2. V lost 3 bases to trimming and J lost 6 bases; unmatched junction nucleotides: 6. The CDR3 has 14 amino acids. CDR1 and CDR2 from the germline V gene are GTSNPN and SVGIG (reference sequence). In nucleotides, the CDR3 is TGTGCCTGGAGGGTCCTAGCGGGGGCTGATACGCAGTATTTT. It encodes CAWRVLAGADTQYF.

The chain has TRBV12-3 or TRBV12-4 and TRBJ1-2; D unresolved. The CDR3 extends over 12 amino acids. The V end was cut by 5 bases, the J end by 7 bases, with 11 bases between. In nucleotides, the CDR3 is TGTGCCAGCAGTACCCGTCGAGGTGGCTACACCTTC. Protein: CASSTRRGGYTF.